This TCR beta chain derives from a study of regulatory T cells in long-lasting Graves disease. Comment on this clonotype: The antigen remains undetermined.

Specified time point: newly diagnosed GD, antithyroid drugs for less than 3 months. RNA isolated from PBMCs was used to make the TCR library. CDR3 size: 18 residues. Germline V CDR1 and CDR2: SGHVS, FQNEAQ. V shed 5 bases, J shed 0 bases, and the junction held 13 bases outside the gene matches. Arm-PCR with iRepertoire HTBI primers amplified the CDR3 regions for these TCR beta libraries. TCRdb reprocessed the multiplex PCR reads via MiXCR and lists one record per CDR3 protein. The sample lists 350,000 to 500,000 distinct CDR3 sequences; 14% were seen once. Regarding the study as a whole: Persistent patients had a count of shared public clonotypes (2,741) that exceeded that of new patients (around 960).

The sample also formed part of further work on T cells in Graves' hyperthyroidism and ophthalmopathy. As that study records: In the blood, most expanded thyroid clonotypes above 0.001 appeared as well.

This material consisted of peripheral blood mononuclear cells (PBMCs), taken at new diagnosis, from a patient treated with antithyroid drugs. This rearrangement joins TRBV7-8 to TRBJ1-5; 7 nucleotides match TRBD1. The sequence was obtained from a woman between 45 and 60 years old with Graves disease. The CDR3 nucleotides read TGTGCCAGCAGCCCCGACAGGGTACTCTTATATAGCAATCAGCCCCAGCATTTT. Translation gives CASSPDRVLLYSNQPQHF.